The rows below give T cell receptor beta chains drawn from one sample of a study of CD8 T cells in ankylosing spondylitis. TCRdb re-called the 5' RACE reads through MiXCR, storing one row per CDR3 protein. The sample shows around 450,000 distinct CDR3 sequences, about 24% of them seen only once. Sequenced material: blood, either unsorted or a sorted T cell fraction (not recorded which). The receptors derive from a male donor with ankylosing spondylitis. Each CDR3 is given with its conserved first and last residue. The D gene is left open where the match is weak. Clone size is stated in some rows and not others, as once, few, many or a class when expanded.

TRBV27	few	TRBJ1-4	TRBD1	CASSLWGQVDEKLFF	TGTGCCAGCAGTTTATGGGGACAGGTTGACGAAAAACTGTTTTTT
TRBV7-8	many	TRBJ2-5	TRBD2	CASSLLAGATETQYF	TGTGCCAGCAGCTTACTAGCGGGAGCCACGGAGACCCAGTACTTC
TRBV5-1	NA	TRBJ2-1	TRBD2	CASNSQREINEQFF	TGCGCCAGCAACTCCCAGCGGGAGATCAATGAGCAGTTCTTC
TRBV4-2	many	TRBJ2-2	TRBD2	CASSRDSGRDTGELFF	TGTGCCAGCAGTCGCGATAGCGGGAGGGACACCGGGGAGCTGTTTTTT
TRBV7-9	many	TRBJ1-5	NA	CASSRLQVNQPQHF	TGTGCCAGCAGCCGATTACAGGTTAATCAGCCCCAGCATTTT
TRBV7-2	few	TRBJ2-3	NA	CASSFGPGSSADTQYF	TGTGCCAGCAGCTTTGGTCCGGGGAGTAGTGCAGATACGCAGTATTTT
TRBV6-1	NA	TRBJ2-3	NA	CASSRLGTLLSTDTQYF	TGTGCCAGCAGTCGTTTGGGGACTTTGCTCAGCACAGATACGCAGTATTTT
TRBV12-3/TRBV12-4	NA	TRBJ2-1	TRBD1	CASSFGGRGTGTRNEQFF	TGTGCCAGCAGTTTTGGGGGCCGTGGGACAGGGACGAGGAATGAGCAGTTCTTC
TRBV5-1	NA	TRBJ1-1	NA	CASSQGAGTEAFF	TGCGCCAGCAGCCAGGGAGCGGGCACTGAAGCTTTCTTT
TRBV20-1	few	TRBJ2-7	TRBD1	CSARSGTGAYEQYF	TGCAGTGCTAGGTCTGGGACAGGGGCTTACGAGCAGTACTTC
TRBV7-8	NA	TRBJ1-3	NA	CASRKDSGGSGNTIYF	TGTGCCAGCAGGAAGGACAGCGGTGGATCTGGAAACACCATATATTTT
TRBV5-1	few	TRBJ2-7	NA	CASSLEAESYEQYF	TGCGCCAGCAGCTTGGAAGCGGAGAGTTACGAGCAGTACTTC
TRBV5-1	few	TRBJ2-1	TRBD2	CASSLSSGSGNEQFF	TGCGCCAGCAGCTTGTCTAGCGGGAGCGGTAATGAGCAGTTCTTC
TRBV4-2	few	TRBJ1-2	NA	CASSQDLYGGYGYTF	TGTGCCAGCAGCCAAGATCTGTATGGAGGCTATGGCTACACCTTC
TRBV5-1	few	TRBJ2-1	TRBD2	CASSYSGRASVNNEQFF	TGCGCCAGCAGCTATAGCGGGAGGGCCAGTGTAAACAATGAGCAGTTCTTC
TRBV2	few	TRBJ1-6	NA	CASSAGSLNSPLHF	TGTGCCAGCAGTGCGGGCAGCTTAAATTCACCCCTCCACTTT
TRBV29-1	few	TRBJ2-1	TRBD2	CSISGVMDGEQFF	TGCAGCATAAGCGGGGTTATGGACGGTGAGCAGTTCTTC
TRBV6-1	NA	TRBJ2-5	TRBD2	CAAPGRGQETQYF	TGTGCCGCCCCGGGGCGGGGGCAAGAGACCCAGTACTTC
TRBV3-1	few	TRBJ2-1	NA	CASSQDPSINEQFF	TGTGCCAGCAGCCAAGATCCGTCTATCAATGAGCAGTTCTTC
TRBV6-1	NA	TRBJ1-1	NA	CASRRSGMNTEAFF	TGTGCCAGCAGGAGATCAGGGATGAACACTGAAGCTTTCTTT
TRBV12-5	few	TRBJ2-5	NA	CASGVGPPTGETQYF	TGTGCTAGTGGTGTAGGACCTCCAACGGGGGAGACCCAGTACTTC
TRBV4-1	few	TRBJ1-4	NA	CASSQDIGGDEKLFF	TGCGCCAGCAGCCAAGATATAGGCGGAGATGAAAAACTGTTTTTT
TRBV5-1	few	TRBJ1-2	NA	CASSFETFHVYGYTF	TGCGCCAGCAGCTTCGAGACCTTCCACGTTTATGGCTACACCTTC
TRBV7-2	NA	TRBJ2-1	NA	CASSPDLSYNEQFF	TGTGCCAGCAGTCCAGACTTATCTTACAATGAGCAGTTCTTC
TRBV12-3/TRBV12-4	NA	TRBJ1-5	TRBD1	CASSLGGGLQPQHF	TGTGCCAGCAGTTTAGGAGGGGGCCTGCAGCCCCAGCATTTT
TRBV5-1	NA	TRBJ2-3	NA	CASSSGQDTQYF	TGCGCCAGCAGCTCCGGACAGGATACGCAGTATTTT
TRBV7-6	NA	TRBJ2-1	TRBD2	CASSLVGDAGVYNEQFF	TGTGCCAGCAGCTTAGTGGGAGATGCGGGAGTCTACAATGAGCAGTTCTTC
TRBV5-1	few	TRBJ2-1	NA	CASSIRLVPSNEQFF	TGCGCCAGCAGCATTCGACTAGTCCCCTCCAATGAGCAGTTCTTC
TRBV21-1	NA	TRBJ2-1	NA	CASSKEARPRYNEQFF	TGTGCCAGCAGCAAAGAGGCTCGCCCCCGTTACAATGAGCAGTTCTTC
TRBV5-1	few	TRBJ2-5	NA	CASRSGQETQYF	TGCGCCAGCAGAAGCGGGCAAGAGACCCAGTACTTC
TRBV5-1	few	TRBJ2-1	NA	CASSQTEAYNEQFF	TGCGCCAGCAGCCAGACAGAGGCCTACAATGAGCAGTTCTTC
TRBV4-2	NA	TRBJ2-7	TRBD1	CASSQGYGQVVSEQYF	TGTGCCAGCAGCCAAGGGTACGGACAGGTCGTCAGCGAGCAGTACTTC
TRBV12-3/TRBV12-4	NA	TRBJ2-3	NA	CASRSLGFVGTDTQYF	TGTGCCAGCAGGTCGTTGGGTTTTGTAGGGACAGATACGCAGTATTTT
TRBV7-9	NA	TRBJ1-3	NA	CASSLSGVFGNTIYF	TGTGCCAGCAGCCTATCAGGGGTCTTTGGAAACACCATATATTTT
TRBV7-9	NA	TRBJ2-7	NA	CASTLSGAQYF	TGTGCCAGCACCCTTTCGGGTGCGCAGTACTTC
TRBV20-1	NA	TRBJ1-2	NA	CSARDQAGAGYGYTF	TGCAGTGCTAGAGATCAAGCGGGCGCGGGGTATGGCTACACCTTC
TRBV6-1	NA	TRBJ1-2	NA	CASKESRSNYGYTF	TGTGCCAGCAAGGAGAGTCGGTCGAACTATGGCTACACCTTC
TRBV10-3	NA	TRBJ2-1	TRBD1	CAISGGGQGAYNEQFF	TGTGCCATCAGTGGGGGAGGACAGGGGGCTTATAATGAGCAGTTCTTC
TRBV3-1	NA	TRBJ2-7	NA	CASSQTGTSTYEQYF	TGTGCCAGCAGCCAAACAGGGACCTCAACCTACGAGCAGTACTTC
TRBV19	NA	TRBJ2-1	NA	CASTSDGVKSYNEQFF	TGTGCCAGTACCTCGGACGGAGTTAAGTCCTACAATGAGCAGTTCTTC
TRBV3-1	NA	TRBJ2-6	NA	CASTGPNVLTF	TGTGCCAGCACCGGTCCCAACGTCCTGACTTTC
TRBV5-1	few	TRBJ2-1	TRBD2	CASSIGLAGLDYNEQFF	TGCGCCAGCAGCATCGGACTAGCGGGATTGGATTACAATGAGCAGTTCTTC
TRBV27	few	TRBJ2-5	NA	CASSQLGTQYF	TGTGCCAGCAGTCAGCTTGGGACCCAGTACTTC
TRBV20-1	NA	TRBJ2-1	TRBD2	CSARYLGLAGGPTGSYNEQFF	TGCAGTGCTAGATATTTGGGACTAGCGGGAGGGCCTACGGGCTCCTACAATGAGCAGTTCTTC
TRBV2	NA	TRBJ2-3	TRBD1	CASRTDRGTDTQYF	TGTGCCAGCAGGACGGACAGGGGGACAGATACGCAGTATTTT
TRBV10-3	NA	TRBJ2-5	NA	CAISGSGAVQETQYF	TGTGCCATCAGTGGGAGTGGGGCAGTACAAGAGACCCAGTACTTC
TRBV14	NA	TRBJ2-2	NA	CASSQTGLKITGELFF	TGTGCCAGCAGCCAGACGGGACTCAAAATAACCGGGGAGCTGTTTTTT
TRBV7-2	once	TRBJ2-6	NA	CASSLASPGGANVLTF	TGTGCCAGCAGCTTAGCGAGCCCCGGCGGGGCCAACGTCCTGACTTTC
TRBV7-2	NA	TRBJ2-3	TRBD2	CATAWREGLDTQYF	TGTGCCACGGCCTGGCGGGAGGGGTTAGATACGCAGTATTTT
TRBV27	few	TRBJ1-1	NA	CASSSDRIGAFF	TGTGCCAGCAGTTCCGACAGGATCGGAGCTTTCTTT
TRBV19	NA	TRBJ2-2	TRBD2	CASRTARRGISGELFF	TGTGCCAGCAGAACCGCGCGGCGGGGGATAAGCGGGGAGCTGTTTTTT